This T cell receptor beta chain was profiled in a study of cytomegalovirus exposure and HLA in healthy donors. This clone has more than one count but fewer than ten. 60 Vbeta and 13 Jbeta primers were used in PCR. The assay was immunoSEQ multiplex PCR, and TCRdb's table has in-frame clones only and misses some. The sample comprises around 80,000 clones, 65% to 75% of which are singletons, and approximately 9% rests with the top ten. V shed 6 bases, J shed 1 base, and the junction held 10 bases outside the gene matches. Per the germline V gene, CDR1 is MDHEN and CDR2 is SYDVKM. The CDR3 is made up of 16 amino acids.

Sequencing was performed on PBMCs. The sequence derives from a man aged 35-49 years in good health and CMV-seropositive. The J gene is TRBJ2-3, the V gene TRBV28; the match to TRBD1 covers 7 bases. DNA for the CDR3: TGTGCCAGCAGCCCCCGGGTTGGGACAGGCACAGATACGCAGTATTTT. Its translation is CASSPRVGTGTDTQYF.